One and the same sample provided the 28 T cell receptor beta chains below, sequenced in a study of blood T cell repertoires in COVID-19. Some clones are missing from TCRdb's copy, which holds only in-frame ones; the method was immunoSEQ multiplex PCR. This sample has 200,000 to 250,000 clones, with 80% to 85% found just once. The source material was peripheral blood. All receptors derive from a woman aged 55-69 years who had recovered from COVID-19.

The chain carries TRBV30 and TRBJ2-2; D is unresolved. Germline V gene data show CDR1 as GTSNPN and CDR2 as SVGIG (reference sequence). The CDR3 runs to 12 residues. V was pared by 0 bases and J by 7 bases, with 6 bases between. The CDR3 is CAWSVVGGELFF. The CDR3 DNA reads TGTGCCTGGAGTGTAGTCGGCGGGGAGCTGTTTTTT.

This clone was detected a few times. The genes are TRBV9 and TRBJ1-2, with D tentatively TRBD1 (6 bases). This CDR3 contains 15 residues. The V end was cut by 3 bases, the J end by 2 bases, with 14 bases between. Germline-derived CDR1 and CDR2 are SGDLS and YYNGEE. As DNA, the CDR3 is TGTGCCAGCAGCGCTGGGGGCGGGTTAAACTATGGCTACACCTTC. As protein: CASSAGGGLNYGYTF.

This chain connects TRBV7-8 to TRBJ2-7; D possibly corresponds to TRBD2 (5 bases). The CDR3 consists of 14 residues. Germline CDR1 SGHVS, CDR2 FQNEAQ. V was trimmed by 5 bases and J by 2 bases, leaving 13 bases between them. The DNA of the CDR3 is TGTGCCAGCAGCCCGCCTAGCTCCCCCTACGAGCAGTACTTC. Translation gives CASSPPSSPYEQYF. The whole variable domain, remainder taken from reference TRBV7-8 and TRBJ2-7, is GAGVSQSPRYKVAKRGQDVALRCDPISGHVSLFWYQQALGQGPEFLTYFQNEAQLDKSGLPSDRFFAERPEGSVSTLKIQRTQQEDSAVYLCASSPPSSPYEQYFGPGTRLTVT.

The chain links TRBV19 to TRBJ2-3; 8 bases map to TRBD2. This CDR3 region has 15 residues. With V trimmed by 5 bases and J by 1 base, 5 bases remained unmatched. Germline values: CDR1 LNHDA, CDR2 SQIVND (reference sequence). The CDR3 protein is CASSLRAGGTDTQYF. The CDR3 DNA follows: TGTGCCAGTAGTTTACGAGCGGGGGGCACAGATACGCAGTATTTT.

The V call is TRBV5-4, the J call TRBJ1-1, with 9 bases that match TRBD1. The V segment lost 4 bases and the J segment 4 bases; nucleotides outside the gene matches: 5. The CDR3 has 14 amino acids. Germline V gives CDR1 SGHNT, CDR2 YYREEE (reference sequence). CDR3: CASSPQGAGTEAFF. CDR3 DNA sequence: TGTGCCAGCAGCCCACAGGGGGCTGGCACTGAAGCTTTCTTT.

The V gene is TRBV4-1, the J gene TRBJ2-2, with D possibly TRBD2 on 6 matching bases. The V end was cut by 1 base, the J end by 6 bases, with 15 bases between. The CDR3 length is 16 residues. The germline gives CDR1 MGHRA, CDR2 YSYEKL. The DNA for the CDR3 is TGCGCCAGCAGCCAAGGGAGGGTGTGGGAGTCCGGGGAGCTGTTTTTT. It specifies CASSQGRVWESGELFF.

Worth noting for this clone: The missing conserved phenylalanine or tryptophan at the end of this CDR3 makes a read error likely. The chain is built from TRBV29-1 and TRBJ1-2; possibly TRBD1 for D (5 bases). The CDR3 extends over 12 amino acids. The ends were cut back, 7 bases at V and 4 bases at J, with 13 bases in the middle. The germline gives CDR1 SQVTM, CDR2 ANQGSEA. CDR3 sequence reads: CSALQDLYGYTL. CDR3 DNA sequence: TGCAGCGCTTTACAGGATCTCTATGGCTACACCCTC.

CDR3 sequence: CASKKTGTLGTEAFF. CDR3 in DNA: TGCGCCAGCAAAAAGACAGGGACCCTGGGCACTGAAGCTTTCTTT. The J gene is TRBJ1-1, the V gene TRBV10-2; 7 bases map to TRBD1. The CDR3 is 15 residues long. Per the germline V gene, CDR1 is WSHSY and CDR2 is SAAADI. V trimming: 7 bases; J trimming: 4 bases; junction bases outside the gene matches: 12.

For the CDR3, the DNA is TGTGCCTGGAGTTATAAAGGACAGATTGAGTACTTC. Amino acid sequence: CAWSYKGQIEYF. The chain uses TRBV30 and TRBJ2-4; D is possibly TRBD1 (6 bases). CDR1 and CDR2 (germline): GTSNPN, SVGIG (reference sequence). CDR3 length equals 12 residues. V lost 2 bases and J 14 bases, leaving 16 bases between the germline ends. The full variable domain, rest sourced from reference TRBV30 and TRBJ2-4, is SQTIHQWPATLVQPVGSPLSLECTVEGTSNPNLYWYRQAAGRGLQLLFYSVGIGQISSEVPQNLSASRPQDRQFILSSKKLLLSDSGFYLCAWSYKGQIEYFGAGTRLSVL.

CDR3 coding DNA: TGCGCCAGCAGCTTTCCCGACAGCACCACAGATACGCAGTATTTT. Its translation is CASSFPDSTTDTQYF. The chain uses TRBV5-1 and TRBJ2-3; a weak D match, TRBD1 (5 bases). Trimming shortened V by 2 bases and J by 2 bases, and 12 bases separated the two germline ends. Germline V gene data show CDR1 as SGHRS and CDR2 as YFSETQ. The CDR3 consists of 15 residues.

The J gene is TRBJ2-1, the V gene TRBV3-1 (or the pseudogene TRBV3-2), with 14 bases that match TRBD2. Germline CDR1 is LGHDT and CDR2 is YNNKEL (reference sequence). V dropped 1 base and J dropped 7; count of bases not matched to a gene: 6. This CDR3 region has 17 residues. DNA of the CDR3: TGTGCCAGCAGCCAAGTGAGTTGGACTAGCGGGGGGAATGAGCAGTTCTTC. This codes for CASSQVSWTSGGNEQFF.

The rearrangement links TRBV4-3 to TRBJ1-2, with D tentatively TRBD1 (5 bases). The length of the CDR3 is 13 residues. V lost 0 bases and J 8 bases, leaving 10 bases between the germline ends. The germline V gene encodes CDR1 LGHNA and CDR2 YSLEER. CDR3 residues: CASSQDKGLGYTF. The CDR3 nucleotides are TGCGCCAGCAGCCAAGATAAGGGGCTCGGCTACACCTTC.

The rearrangement links TRBV7-9 to TRBJ2-7; TRBD1 is a possible D gene (6 bases). The CDR3 totals 14 residues. The V gene lost 2 bases and the J gene lost 2 bases, with 10 bases spanning the gap. Germline V CDR1 and CDR2: SEHNR, FQNEAQ (reference sequence). CDR3 amino acids: CASSLFEGAYEQYF. The CDR3 DNA sequence: TGTGCCAGCAGCTTATTTGAGGGGGCCTACGAGCAGTACTTC.

This rearrangement joins TRBV4-1 to TRBJ2-3, with TRBD2 identical over 7 bases. Germline V gene data show CDR1 as MGHRA and CDR2 as YSYEKL. Germline trimming cut 0 bases from V and 4 bases from J; bases unmatched to any gene: 4. The length of the CDR3 is 15 residues. CDR3 region: CASSQDRLAPDTQYF. The CDR3 nucleotides are TGCGCCAGCAGCCAAGATCGACTAGCCCCAGATACGCAGTATTTT.

This sequence joins TRBV5-6 and TRBJ2-5; 10 bases agree with TRBD2. With 2 bases clipped from V and 4 bases from J, the junction kept 5 bases outside the gene matches. This CDR3 has 15 residues. Germline V CDR1 and CDR2: SGHDT, YYEEEE. CDR3 loop: CASSFLAGGGETQYF. For the CDR3, the DNA is TGTGCCAGCAGCTTCTTAGCGGGGGGAGGAGAGACCCAGTACTTC.

The rearrangement uses TRBV5-5 and TRBJ1-5; 9 bases are a match to TRBD1. J gave up 4 bases and V 1 base, and 6 bases lay outside the gene matches. The germline gives CDR1 SGHKS, CDR2 YYEKEE (reference sequence). The CDR3 runs 16 residues. The CDR3 sequence: CASSLFVGTGNQPQHF. The CDR3 region has the DNA TGTGCCAGCAGCTTGTTTGTCGGGACAGGGAATCAGCCCCAGCATTTT.

V and J are TRBV5-1 and TRBJ2-5; 11 bases fit TRBD2. V shed 3 bases, J shed 11 bases, and the junction held 12 bases outside the gene matches. Germline CDR1 reads SGHRS; CDR2 reads YFSETQ. This CDR3 has 15 residues. The CDR3 reads CASSSEYRLAGSQYF. The CDR3 DNA reads as TGCGCCAGCAGCTCAGAATATCGACTAGCGGGGAGTCAGTACTTC.

The gene calls are TRBV4-3 and TRBJ1-1; a weak D match, TRBD1 (6 bases). This CDR3 spans 14 amino acids. Trimming removed 5 bases at V and 5 bases at J, with 15 bases between. CDR1 and CDR2 from the germline V gene are LGHNA and YSLEER. The CDR3 is CASSVTGTRTEAFF. The DNA of the CDR3 is TGCGCCAGCAGCGTCACAGGGACGAGGACTGAAGCTTTCTTT.

The chain carries TRBV6-4 and TRBJ1-5; D is possibly TRBD1 (5 bases). The CDR3 is 14 residues long. In germline, CDR1 is MRHNA, CDR2 SNTAGT. Trimming pared 6 bases from V and 4 bases from J, leaving 13 bases between. Here the CDR3 reads CASSTTTENQPQHF. CDR3 in DNA: TGTGCCAGCAGCACGACGACAGAAAATCAGCCCCAGCATTTT.

The chain couples TRBV7-8 to TRBJ2-3; 7 bases agree with TRBD1. The ends lost 1 base at V and 13 bases at J; junction bases unmatched: 17. This CDR3 contains 16 residues. Per germline, CDR1 SGHVS and CDR2 FQNEAQ. In nucleotides, the CDR3 is TGTGCCAGCAGCTTAGAGGACAGGACTTACCTTTCGGTTGAGTATTTT. Its translation is CASSLEDRTYLSVEYF. Full variable domain (missing parts from reference TRBV7-8 and TRBJ2-3): GAGVSQSPRYKVAKRGQDVALRCDPISGHVSLFWYQQALGQGPEFLTYFQNEAQLDKSGLPSDRFFAERPEGSVSTLKIQRTQQEDSAVYLCASSLEDRTYLSVEYFGPGTRLTVL.

The J gene is TRBJ1-1, the V gene TRBV25-1; 7 nucleotides match TRBD1. V lost 3 bases, J lost 1 base, and 8 bases stayed unmatched. CDR1 is MGHDK and CDR2 is SYGVNS in the germline V gene. There are 16 residues in the CDR3. Here the CDR3 DNA reads TGTGCCAGCAGTGACCTCCTGACAGGGAAGAACACTGAAGCTTTCTTT. This codes for CASSDLLTGKNTEAFF.

This chain uses TRBV11-2 with TRBJ1-6, with 8 bases that match TRBD1. The CDR3 loop spans 15 amino acids. V shed 6 bases, J shed 5 bases, and the junction held 6 bases outside the gene matches. CDR1 and CDR2 from the germline V gene are SGHAT and FQNNGV. The CDR3: CASSLSGGDNSPLHF. In nucleotides, the CDR3 is TGTGCCAGCAGTCTCTCAGGGGGCGATAATTCACCCCTCCACTTT.

The CDR3 DNA is TGTGCCAGCAGTGCTAGAGACGGGATTTATAATTCACCCCTCCACTTT. Translated: CASSARDGIYNSPLHF. The chain couples TRBV2 to TRBJ1-6; D ambiguous. The germline gives CDR1 SNHLY, CDR2 FYNNEI. Trimming removed 4 bases from V and 4 bases from J, with 14 bases in between. The CDR3 sequence is 16 residues long.

The chain uses TRBV7-6 and TRBJ1-4, with a possible D match to TRBD1 (5 bases). This CDR3 is 15 amino acids long. Germline assignment: CDR1 SGHVS and CDR2 FNYEAQ. V lost 2 bases to trimming and J lost 8 bases, with 15 bases between them. The CDR3 region has the DNA TGTGCCAGCAGCTTACAGTCAGGGTGGGCGGAAAAACTGTTTTTT. Translated: CASSLQSGWAEKLFF.

J is TRBJ2-5 and V is TRBV6-5; a possible D gene is TRBD2 (6 bases). Germline CDR1 reads MNHEY; CDR2 reads SVGAGI. The germline V and J ends were trimmed by 11 bases and 3 bases, with 19 bases remaining between them. This CDR3 contains 14 residues. CDR3 DNA sequence: TGTGCCCTAGCCCCGGGGGACGAAAAAGAGACCCAGTACTTC. It translates to CALAPGDEKETQYF.

This clone was seen a few times. The chain couples TRBV9 to TRBJ2-3; 11 nucleotides line up with TRBD2. CDR1 and CDR2 (germline): SGDLS, YYNGEE. This CDR3 contains 19 residues. V gave up 0 bases and J gave up 3 bases; unmatched junction bases: 12. Here the CDR3 reads CASSVGVGTSGPPTDTQYF. CDR3 DNA: TGTGCCAGCAGCGTAGGGGTCGGGACTAGCGGACCTCCGACAGATACGCAGTATTTT.

The rearrangement uses TRBV11-3 and TRBJ2-3, with TRBD2 identical over 14 bases. The CDR3 contains 18 residues. The germline V gene encodes CDR1 SGHNT and CDR2 YENEEA. J was trimmed by 1 base and V by 4 bases; bases with no gene match: 7. The CDR3 spells CASSSGTSGGSRTDTQYF. The DNA for the CDR3 is TGTGCCAGCAGCTCAGGGACTAGCGGGGGTTCCCGCACAGATACGCAGTATTTT. The full variable domain, rest sourced from reference TRBV11-3 and TRBJ2-3, is EAGVVQSPRYKIIEKKQPVAFWCNPISGHNTLYWYLQNLGQGPELLIRYENEEAVDDSQLPKDRFSAERLKGVDSTLKIQPAELGDSAVYLCASSSGTSGGSRTDTQYFGPGTRLTVL.

J is TRBJ2-1 and V is TRBV13; 8 bases align to TRBD1. Germline CDR1 is PRHDT and CDR2 is FYEKMQ (reference sequence). Trimming took 0 bases from V and 15 from J; bases not matched to a gene: 4. There are 12 residues in the CDR3. The CDR3 spells CASSLGDRVRFF. CDR3 sequence (DNA): TGTGCCAGCAGCTTAGGGGACAGGGTGCGGTTCTTC.